The clone carrying this T cell receptor beta chain has a count of ten or more. The antigen is unknown. The data belong to a study of T cells in Graves' hyperthyroidism and ophthalmopathy. It was RNA transcripts that yielded the amplified TCR beta CDR3 regions. When the TCR CDR3 underwent first-round RT-PCR, the HTBI primer set was used. TCRdb passed the multiplex PCR reads through MiXCR, listing each CDR3 protein once. The sample records about 280,000 distinct CDR3 sequences, less than 30% being singletons. Not enrolled were patients with uncontrolled infection, other autoimmune disease, pregnancy or lactation. Preceding any ophthalmopathy symptoms, the blood sample dates from first hyperthyroidism diagnosis. There are 13 residues in the CDR3. Trimming took 0 bases from V and 7 from J, leaving 9 bases between them. Germline V gene lookup returns CDR1 MGHRA and CDR2 YSYEKL. Study observations and caveats: Most expanded thyroid clonotypes above 0.001 recurred in blood.

This rearrangement joins TRBV4-1 to TRBJ2-5; the D is unclear. The sequence was collected from a man aged 35-49 years with Graves' hyperthyroidism that later progressed to Graves' ophthalmopathy. What was sequenced was blood. The CDR3 nucleotides read TGCGCCAGCAGCCAAGAAACCAGGACGACCCAGTACTTC. Protein: CASSQETRTTQYF.